The clone carrying this T cell receptor beta chain was picked up many times. The antigen remains undetermined. The sample is drawn from a study of early T cells in non-severe SARS-CoV-2 infection. About the research overall: Alpha and beta chains were unpaired, from unsorted whole-blood bulk RNA. Findings and caveats of the study: Matching results from VDJdb favored anti-spike CD8 responses, leaving private and CD4 specificities undetected.

Individual cDNA molecules were tagged with unique molecular identifiers. TCRdb independently ran MiXCR on the 5' RACE reads; one entry per CDR3 protein. The table has 30,000 or so distinct CDR3 sequences, roughly 3.9% seen once. After removal of 7 bases from V and 4 bases from J, the junction contained 8 bases not matched to a gene. CDR1 and CDR2 from the germline V gene are DFQATT and SNEGSKA (reference sequence). The CDR3 runs to 14 residues. This chain uses TRBV20-1 with TRBJ2-2; 8 nucleotides align to TRBD1. The specimen sequenced was whole blood. The sequence derives from an adult who was a healthcare worker with PCR-confirmed SARS-CoV-2 infection or an uninfected control (not recorded which). The CDR3 nucleotides read TGCAGTGTAGCCGGGACAGGAGGCACCGGGGAGCTGTTTTTT. Translated, it gives CSVAGTGGTGELFF.